Each of the 32 T cell receptor beta chains below was sequenced from the same sample in a study of CD8+CD57+ T cells in acquired aplastic anemia. CD8+CD57+ cell expansion had been shown by flow cytometry in patients chosen for sequencing. Genomic DNA, the template, was used for profiling of the TCR beta VDJ and CDR3. TCRdb passed the reads through MiXCR, listing each CDR3 protein once. Found here are 180,000 or so distinct CDR3 sequences, 40% to 55% of them singletons; the top ten hold 0.85% to 1.2%. Sequences were obtained from sorted CD4+, CD8+, or CD8+CD57+ T cells (not recorded which) from PBMCs. These receptor sequences come from a human donor with aplastic anemia.

The table lists this clonotype with a few counts. The chain carries TRBV20-1 and TRBJ2-1; 9 bases line up with TRBD2. V was clipped by 2 bases and J by 6 bases; unmatched bases: 11. The CDR3 consists of 16 residues. The germline V gene has CDR1 DFQATT and CDR2 SNEGSKA (reference sequence). DNA for the CDR3: TGCAGTGCTAGAAAGGCCCTAGCGGGGTGGGGCAATGAGCAGTTCTTC. Protein product: CSARKALAGWGNEQFF.

This chain links TRBV2 with TRBJ1-1; tentatively, D is TRBD1 (5 bases). CDR1 SNHLY and CDR2 FYNNEI come from the germline V gene. The CDR3 has 15 amino acids. V lost 6 bases and J lost 5, with 19 bases in between. The CDR3 reads CASSIRDLGGTEAFF. The CDR3 bases are TGTGCCAGCAGCATCCGGGACCTTGGTGGGACTGAAGCTTTCTTT.

In this sample, this clonotype turned up many times. The V call is TRBV7-2, the J call TRBJ2-1; D is ambiguous. Germline V CDR1 and CDR2: SGHTA, FQGNSA. With 1 base removed from V and 7 bases from J, the gap between germline ends came to 8 bases. The CDR3 loop spans 13 amino acids. CDR3 protein: CASSLVFGNEQFF. The DNA of the CDR3 is TGTGCCAGCAGCTTAGTATTTGGGAATGAGCAGTTCTTC.

This clonotype has at least ten counts. The CDR3 loop reads CASSLGGRQGGSYEQYF. Here the CDR3 DNA reads TGTGCCAGCAGCTTAGGTGGTAGACAGGGAGGGTCCTACGAGCAGTACTTC. The chain has TRBV7-8 and TRBJ2-7; D is perhaps TRBD1 or TRBD2 (7 bases each). Trimming pared 1 base from V and 1 base from J, leaving 17 bases between. This CDR3 comprises 17 residues. From germline, CDR1 is SGHVS and CDR2 FQNEAQ.

This clonotype showed up just a few times. This sequence joins TRBV6-1 and TRBJ2-2; 7 bases map to TRBD1. The CDR3 has 15 residues. Germline V gene lookup returns CDR1 MNHNS and CDR2 SASEGT. The V and J ends lost 5 bases and 1 base, in that order; junction bases with no gene match: 4. The chain's CDR3 is CASSPRQGNTGELFF. The CDR3 DNA follows: TGTGCCAGCAGTCCTAGACAGGGGAACACCGGGGAGCTGTTTTTT.

In this sample, this clonotype turned up many times. The chain has TRBV10-3 and TRBJ2-1; TRBD1 is a possible D gene (6 bases). This CDR3 has 15 amino acids. Trimming shortened V by 10 bases and J by 3 bases, and 19 bases separated the two germline ends. Germline CDR1 is ENHRY and CDR2 is SYGVKD. CDR3 amino acids: CATQGGADIYNEQFF. Here the CDR3 DNA reads TGTGCCACCCAAGGGGGTGCGGACATCTACAATGAGCAGTTCTTC.

The rearrangement uses TRBV2 and TRBJ1-6; D remains unclear. The germline V gene has CDR1 SNHLY and CDR2 FYNNEI. Deletions cut 4 bases from V and 6 bases from J, with 10 bases between. This CDR3 has 14 amino acids. The CDR3 nucleotides read TGTGCCAGCAGTGCTCACGGGAGTAATTCACCCCTCCACTTT. Translation gives CASSAHGSNSPLHF.

This clonotype was seen repeatedly, ten times or more. V gene TRBV3-1 combines with J gene TRBJ1-1; D might be TRBD1 (5 bases). The CDR3 has 14 residues. Germline V CDR1 and CDR2: LGHDT, YNNKEL (reference sequence). V lost 1 base, J lost 6 bases, and 12 bases lay in between. This chain's CDR3 is CASSQGYKGAEAFF. The CDR3 nucleotides read TGTGCCAGCAGCCAAGGATACAAAGGGGCTGAAGCTTTCTTT.

This clonotype was observed many times. The chain has TRBV4-3 and TRBJ1-2, with D possibly being TRBD1 (6 bases). This CDR3 comprises 19 residues. Germline CDR1 LGHNA, CDR2 YSLEER. The germline V and J ends were trimmed by 3 bases and 8 bases, with 31 bases remaining between them. As DNA, the CDR3 is TGCGCCAGCAGCCAGCCAGCCTATCGTCAGGGGCCCGGCTCTACGGGCTACACCTTC. Its protein product is CASSQPAYRQGPGSTGYTF.

Many counts were recorded for this clonotype. The rearrangement links TRBV5-5 to TRBJ2-3; D remains ambiguous. With 2 bases removed from V and 0 bases from J, the gap between germline ends came to 10 bases. The V gene's germline CDR1 is SGHKS and CDR2 YYEKEE (reference sequence). This CDR3 has 15 residues. The CDR3 loop reads CASSFSGSSTDTQYF. Here the CDR3 DNA reads TGTGCCAGCAGCTTTTCTGGCTCTAGCACAGATACGCAGTATTTT.

The CDR3 is CAISEGTGGSGTQYF. Written as DNA, the CDR3 is TGTGCCATCAGTGAGGGAACAGGGGGCAGCGGGACCCAGTACTTC. This chain links TRBV10-3 with TRBJ2-5; TRBD1 aligns across 9 bases. The CDR3 loop spans 15 amino acids. V gave up 2 bases and J gave up 7 bases; unmatched junction bases: 8. The germline V gene encodes CDR1 ENHRY and CDR2 SYGVKD.

This clonotype is judged medium-sized. V and J are TRBV7-6 and TRBJ2-7, with D hard to call. CDR1 is SGHVS, CDR2 FNYEAQ, per germline. The CDR3 spans 13 residues. Trimming cost V 4 bases and J 0 bases, with 7 bases left between them. This chain's CDR3 is CASSSRSSYEQYF. Here the CDR3 DNA reads TGTGCCAGCAGCTCTCGTAGCTCCTACGAGCAGTACTTC.

The chain uses TRBV9 and TRBJ2-1; 11 positions agree with TRBD2. The germline gives CDR1 SGDLS, CDR2 YYNGEE. The CDR3 is 14 amino acids. V was pared by 3 bases and J by 8 bases, with 4 bases of the junction left unmatched. This CDR3 is CASSASGGIDEQFF. CDR3 nucleotides: TGTGCCAGCAGCGCTAGCGGGGGGATCGATGAGCAGTTCTTC.

This clonotype was recorded a few times. The CDR3: CATSRDRKGPREAFF. CDR3 sequence (DNA): TGTGCCACCAGCAGAGATCGTAAGGGGCCCAGAGAGGCTTTCTTT. The rearrangement joins TRBV15 to TRBJ1-1; maybe TRBD1 (5 bases). Germline assignment: CDR1 LNHNV and CDR2 YYDKDF (reference sequence). The CDR3 loop spans 15 amino acids. V was pared by 0 bases and J by 11 bases, with 19 bases between.

This clonotype was observed at least ten times. The chain recombines TRBV19 with TRBJ1-1; tentatively, D is TRBD1 (6 bases). V lost 5 bases and J 8 bases, leaving 15 bases between the germline ends. The CDR3 has 13 residues. Germline V lookup: CDR1 LNHDA, CDR2 SQIVND (reference sequence). The CDR3 DNA sequence: TGTGCCAGTAGTCTCCAGAGGGGGGGAGAAGCTTTCTTT. It specifies CASSLQRGGEAFF.

The rearrangement links TRBV6-2 or TRBV6-3 to TRBJ1-5, with D tentatively TRBD1 (5 bases). CDR3 size: 14 residues. Deletions cut 1 base from V and 3 bases from J, with 7 bases between. CDR1 and CDR2 (germline): MNHEY, SVGEGT. CDR3 protein: CASSYFGANQPQHF. CDR3 nucleotide sequence: TGTGCCAGCAGTTACTTCGGGGCCAATCAGCCCCAGCATTTT.

This clonotype was counted ten times or more. The rearrangement links TRBV3-1 to TRBJ2-3; D ambiguous. The CDR3 covers 13 residues. V lost 1 base to trimming and J lost 0 bases, with 2 bases between them. Germline V gene lookup returns CDR1 LGHDT and CDR2 YNNKEL (reference sequence). Here the CDR3 reads CASSQASTDTQYF. The CDR3 bases are TGTGCCAGCAGCCAAGCAAGCACAGATACGCAGTATTTT.

This clonotype was recorded a few times. One end of the junction varies from germline; a read error may be responsible. The rearrangement uses TRBV7-7 and TRBJ2-5; D might be TRBD1 or TRBD2, each matching 6 bases. Germline V gene data show CDR1 as SSHAT and CDR2 as FNYEAQ (reference sequence). This CDR3 comprises 18 residues. The DNA for the CDR3 is TGTGCTAGCAGCTTGGGGGCGGGCGGGGCCCTAACCCGGGAGACCCAGTACTTC. Translated, it gives CASSLGAGGALTRETQYF.

The chain is built from TRBV11-2 and TRBJ1-5; TRBD1 is a possible D gene (5 bases). Germline assignment: CDR1 SGHAT and CDR2 FQNNGV. With 2 bases removed from V and 2 bases from J, the gap between germline ends came to 19 bases. The CDR3 extends over 18 amino acids. This chain's CDR3 is CASSLCGTDHDGNQPQHF. The CDR3 DNA reads TGTGCCAGCAGCTTATGCGGGACGGACCATGATGGCAATCAGCCCCAGCATTTT.

This clonotype is categorized as medium-sized. The chain couples TRBV9 to TRBJ2-2; weak D call: TRBD2 (5 bases). V lost 5 bases, J lost 6 bases, and 11 bases lay in between. Germline CDR1 and CDR2: SGDLS and YYNGEE. This CDR3 contains 13 residues. CDR3 sequence reads: CASRPRVSGELFF. The DNA for the CDR3 is TGTGCCAGCAGGCCGAGGGTATCCGGGGAGCTGTTTTTT.

At least ten counts were recorded for this clonotype. The chain has TRBV5-1 and TRBJ1-6; TRBD1 might be the D (5 bases). The germline V and J ends were trimmed by 3 bases and 0 bases, with 13 bases remaining between them. In germline, CDR1 is SGHRS, CDR2 YFSETQ. This CDR3 has 17 residues. The DNA of the CDR3 is TGCGCCAGCAGCTCGGACACCCAGAGCTCCTATAATTCACCCCTCCACTTT. It codes for CASSSDTQSSYNSPLHF. Looking up the rest from reference TRBV5-1 and TRBJ1-6 gives the full variable domain: KAGVTQTPRYLIKTRGQQVTLSCSPISGHRSVSWYQQTPGQGLQFLFEYFSETQRNKGNFPGRFSGRQFSNSRSEMNVSTLELGDSALYLCASSSDTQSSYNSPLHFGNGTRLTVT.

This clonotype came up once. With a much larger clone just one base away, this may be a read error. The V call is TRBV10-3, the J call TRBJ1-2; D possibly corresponds to TRBD1 (6 bases). CDR1 is ENHRY, CDR2 SYGVKD, per germline. There are 14 residues in the CDR3. V dropped 5 bases and J dropped 7 bases, with 17 bases sitting between them. CDR3 sequence: CAISPTGFLRGYTF. CDR3 nucleotide sequence: TGTGCCATCAGTCCTACAGGGTTTCTGCGTGGCTACACCTTC.

The table lists this clonotype with many counts. V usage is TRBV7-3 and J usage is TRBJ2-1; 9 bases map to TRBD2. The CDR3 is 16 residues long. Germline V gene sequence: CDR1 SGHTA, CDR2 FQGTGA. The trim removed 5 bases at V and 4 bases at J, leaving 9 bases unmatched. The CDR3 DNA sequence: TGTGCCAGCAGCCCAACCGGGACTAGCCGTTACAATGAGCAGTTCTTC. It translates to CASSPTGTSRYNEQFF.

J is TRBJ1-1 and V is TRBV4-1, with 7 nucleotides matching TRBD1. V dropped 4 bases and J dropped 1; count of bases not matched to a gene: 9. Germline V CDR1 and CDR2: MGHRA, YSYEKL. CDR3 length equals 16 residues. CDR3 region: CASSPQEGARNTEAFF. The CDR3 region has the DNA TGCGCCAGCAGCCCCCAAGAGGGGGCGCGGAACACTGAAGCTTTCTTT.

In its sample, this clonotype was seen a few times. This chain connects TRBV18 to TRBJ1-6; D is unresolved. Germline CDR1 reads KGHSH; CDR2 reads LQKENI. There are 16 residues in the CDR3. V was trimmed by 3 bases and J by 9 bases, leaving 18 bases between them. CDR3 amino acids: CASSPTASGAGSPLHF. CDR3 nucleotide sequence: TGTGCCAGCTCACCTACGGCCTCAGGAGCAGGTTCACCCCTCCACTTT.

This clonotype was picked up a small number of times. The chain has TRBV7-9 and TRBJ2-2; D gene unclear. The V end was cut by 0 bases, the J end by 5 bases, with 4 bases between. Germline-derived CDR1 and CDR2 are SEHNR and FQNEAQ (reference sequence). CDR3 length: 13 residues. Here the CDR3 reads CASSLASTGELFF. The CDR3 DNA is TGTGCCAGCAGCTTAGCGTCGACCGGGGAGCTGTTTTTT.

There are many counts of this clonotype. The gene calls are TRBV20-1 and TRBJ2-1; 12 bases are shared with TRBD2. V was pared by 0 bases and J by 9 bases, with 15 bases of the junction left unmatched. This CDR3 region has 18 residues. The germline V gene encodes CDR1 DFQATT and CDR2 SNEGSKA (reference sequence). The CDR3 region has the DNA TGCAGTGCTAGAGATCGGACTAGCGGGGTGAGATCATCTGGTGAGCAGTTCTTC. This gives the protein CSARDRTSGVRSSGEQFF.

The V call is TRBV25-1, the J call TRBJ1-4; possibly TRBD1 for D (6 bases). Germline values: CDR1 MGHDK, CDR2 SYGVNS. The CDR3 covers 17 residues. The V end lost 3 bases, the J end lost 2 bases, and 16 bases lay between the germline ends. The CDR3 sequence is CASSDRTRTGTNEKLFF. CDR3 DNA: TGTGCCAGCAGTGACCGAACAAGAACAGGGACTAATGAAAAACTGTTTTTT.

This clonotype was counted only a few times. The J gene is TRBJ2-6, the V gene TRBV9, with D tentatively TRBD2 (6 bases). The CDR3 runs 16 residues. The V end lost 0 bases, the J end lost 4 bases, and 11 bases lay between the germline ends. Per germline, CDR1 SGDLS and CDR2 YYNGEE. The CDR3 region is CASSVGAGYGANVLTF. CDR3 coding DNA: TGTGCCAGCAGCGTAGGGGCGGGGTACGGGGCCAACGTCCTGACTTTC.

The rearrangement uses TRBV20-1 and TRBJ2-5, with D possibly being TRBD2 (7 bases). CDR1 and CDR2 from the germline V gene are DFQATT and SNEGSKA (reference sequence). The length of the CDR3 is 13 residues. The V and J ends lost 2 bases and 4 bases respectively, with 11 bases between them. Here the CDR3 DNA reads TGCAGTGCTAGACGAAGGGGGGGAGAGACCCAGTACTTC. It is translated as CSARRRGGETQYF.

The CDR3 region has the DNA TGTGCCAGCAGTGAAAGGGCAGGGGTAACGAACTATGGCTACACCTTC. It specifies CASSERAGVTNYGYTF. The J gene is TRBJ1-2, the V gene TRBV2, with TRBD1 as a possible D gene (6 bases). This CDR3 is built from 16 residues. The V gene lost 2 bases and the J gene lost 2 bases, with 15 bases spanning the gap. The germline gives CDR1 SNHLY, CDR2 FYNNEI.

The chain combines TRBV25-1 with TRBJ2-7; 8 nucleotides agree with TRBD1. Germline values: CDR1 MGHDK, CDR2 SYGVNS. The V gene end was trimmed by 2 bases and the J gene end by 6 bases; junction bases not matched to a gene: 3. The CDR3 contains 13 residues. This chain's CDR3 is CASSEGQGSEQYF. CDR3 nucleotide sequence: TGTGCCAGCAGTGAAGGACAGGGCAGCGAGCAGTACTTC.